The next 18 T cell receptor beta chains were all read from a single sample in a study of vaccination and CD4 T cells after COVID-19. With the Oncomine TCR Beta short-read assay, DNA from cultured CD4+ T cells was sequenced. TCRdb analysed the PCR reads with MiXCR anew, one entry per CDR3 protein. The data show 9,000 to 15,000 distinct CDR3 sequences, under 35% seen once. No antigen has been assigned to these receptors. Treatment in this sample: roughly 10-day PBMC culture with coronavirus spike peptide pools or control peptides (ViraFEST assay). Material: CD4+ T cells from blood, cultured in vitro, obtained before SARS-CoV-2 vaccination. These receptor sequences come from a human donor who received a COVID-19 vaccine.

The chain recombines TRBV24-1 with TRBJ2-7; TRBD2 might be the D (6 bases). The CDR3 length is 15 residues. Per the germline V gene, CDR1 is KGHDR and CDR2 is SFDVKD. Trimming left V 3 bases short and J 0 bases short, with 11 bases between. CDR3 region: CATSDGTSNSYEQYF. The CDR3 DNA reads TGTGCCACCAGTGATGGGACTTCGAACTCCTACGAGCAGTACTTC.

This chain joins TRBV11-3 and TRBJ2-3; TRBD2 matches at 10 bases. The CDR3 runs to 16 residues. The junction had 7 bases not matched to a gene; V was cut back by 3 bases and J by 4 bases. Germline V lookup: CDR1 SGHNT, CDR2 YENEEA. The CDR3 reads CASSLHSGGRADTQYF. The CDR3 nucleotides read TGTGCCAGCAGCTTGCATAGCGGGGGGAGGGCAGATACGCAGTATTTT.

This clonotype appeared a few times. This sequence joins TRBV6-2 or TRBV6-3 and TRBJ2-5; TRBD2 matches 8 bases. The CDR3 loop spans 17 amino acids. Germline V lookup: CDR1 MNHEY, CDR2 SVGEGT. V shed 4 bases, J shed 5 bases, and the junction held 15 bases outside the gene matches. CDR3 residues: CASSLGFRTGGKETQYF. CDR3 coding DNA: TGTGCCAGCAGTTTGGGATTTCGGACGGGGGGGAAGGAGACCCAGTACTTC.

The V gene is TRBV5-1, the J gene TRBJ1-2; TRBD1 matches 9 bases. The CDR3 has 15 residues. Germline lookup yields CDR1 SGHRS and CDR2 YFSETQ. With V trimmed by 1 base and J by 3 bases, 4 bases remained unmatched. The chain's CDR3 is CASSLIDRGDYGYTF. CDR3 DNA sequence: TGCGCCAGCAGCTTGATAGACAGGGGGGACTATGGCTACACCTTC.

The chain has TRBV6-5 and TRBJ2-5; 9 positions agree with TRBD1. Germline assignment: CDR1 MNHEY and CDR2 SVGAGI. The CDR3 sequence is 16 residues long. The V gene end was trimmed by 0 bases and the J gene end by 5 bases; junction bases not matched to a gene: 7. CDR3 bases: TGTGCCAGCAGTTACTCTAATACAGGGGGCGGCGAGACCCAGTACTTC. Translating it yields CASSYSNTGGGETQYF.

The chain uses TRBV12-3 or TRBV12-4 and TRBJ1-5; D is undetermined. This CDR3 spans 18 amino acids. V lost 0 bases to trimming and J lost 0 bases, with 15 bases between them. The CDR3 reads CASSLAATGLYSNQPQHF. The CDR3 DNA reads as TGTGCCAGCAGTTTAGCGGCGACGGGGTTATATAGCAATCAGCCCCAGCATTTT.

As to this clonotype: The junction and the germline gene differ at one end; a read error may be behind it. The V and J genes are TRBV19 and TRBJ2-1; TRBD1 matches at 9 bases. The CDR3 totals 15 residues. Germline CDR1 is LNHDA and CDR2 is SQIVND (reference sequence). CDR3 sequence reads: CASSIPHRGPTVQFF. The CDR3 DNA sequence: TGTGCCAGTAGTATCCCCCACAGGGGGCCCACAGTGCAGTTCTTT.

V gene TRBV19 combines with J gene TRBJ1-1; 7 bases agree with TRBD1. CDR1 and CDR2 (germline): LNHDA, SQIVND (reference sequence). V lost 6 bases to trimming and J lost 1 base; unmatched junction nucleotides: 11. This CDR3 spans 16 amino acids. The CDR3 spells CASRLKQGPKNTEAFF. The CDR3 DNA is TGTGCCAGTAGGCTAAAACAGGGGCCCAAGAACACTGAAGCTTTCTTT.

This chain joins TRBV2 and TRBJ2-1; 7 nucleotides line up with TRBD1. This CDR3 contains 13 residues. V was pared by 7 bases and J by 2 bases, with 2 bases of the junction left unmatched. The germline CDR1 and CDR2 sequences are SNHLY and FYNNEI. The CDR3 DNA sequence: TGTGCCAGCACCGGGACAGCCTACAATGAGCAGTTCTTC. It specifies CASTGTAYNEQFF.

This sequence joins TRBV15 and TRBJ2-3, with a tentative D call TRBD1 (5 bases). Germline values: CDR1 LNHNV, CDR2 YYDKDF (reference sequence). The CDR3 is 15 residues long. Trimming cost V 0 bases and J 0 bases, with 7 bases left between them. The CDR3 here is CATSRDRDSTDTQYF. The CDR3 region has the DNA TGTGCCACCAGCAGAGACAGGGATAGCACAGATACGCAGTATTTT.

This clonotype occurred a few times. This chain joins TRBV6-5 and TRBJ2-5, with 11 bases that match TRBD2. The ends lost 2 bases at V and 0 bases at J; junction bases unmatched: 8. CDR3 length: 18 amino acids. Germline CDR1 is MNHEY and CDR2 is SVGAGI. The CDR3 is CASSYRLAGYNYQETQYF. As DNA, the CDR3 is TGTGCCAGCAGTTACCGACTAGCGGGGTATAATTACCAAGAGACCCAGTACTTC.

The V and J genes are TRBV2 and TRBJ2-5; D is ambiguous. Germline V gene sequence: CDR1 SNHLY, CDR2 FYNNEI. Trimming took 0 bases from V and 5 from J, leaving 10 bases between them. This CDR3 spans 14 amino acids. CDR3 residues: CASSEARRLETQYF. DNA for the CDR3: TGTGCCAGCAGTGAAGCGCGTCGTTTGGAGACCCAGTACTTC.

This chain connects TRBV18 to TRBJ1-2, with D maybe TRBD1 (6 bases). Trimming took 2 bases from V and 3 from J, leaving 13 bases between them. The CDR3 is 15 residues long. Germline V lookup: CDR1 KGHSH, CDR2 LQKENI. The CDR3 DNA follows: TGTGCCAGCTCACCAGAAAACAGGGTGGACTATGGCTACACCTTC. Translating gives CASSPENRVDYGYTF.

A few counts support this clonotype. This rearrangement joins TRBV20-1 to TRBJ1-5; no definite D call. Trimming shortened V by 4 bases and J by 4 bases, and 11 bases separated the two germline ends. The CDR3 runs 13 residues. Germline CDR1 is DFQATT and CDR2 is SNEGSKA (reference sequence). CDR3 loop: CSATTDGNQPQHF. The CDR3 DNA reads TGCAGTGCTACGACGGACGGGAATCAGCCCCAGCATTTT.

This clonotype rates as medium-sized (0.01 to 0.1%). The V and J genes are TRBV12-3 or TRBV12-4 and TRBJ1-3, with unresolved D. This CDR3 has 16 residues. V lost 3 bases, J lost 0 bases, and 12 bases lay in between. CDR3 in amino acids: CASSLVARSSGNTIYF. The CDR3 region has the DNA TGTGCCAGCAGTTTGGTCGCCAGGTCCTCTGGAAACACCATATATTTT.

The chain uses TRBV19 and TRBJ2-7; D could derive from TRBD1 or TRBD2 (5 bases each). This CDR3 is 14 amino acids long. Trimming removed 5 bases from V and 2 bases from J, with 13 bases in between. CDR1 and CDR2 (germline): LNHDA, SQIVND (reference sequence). CDR3 residues: CASSVRDVTYEQYF. DNA for the CDR3: TGTGCCAGTAGTGTCCGGGACGTAACCTACGAGCAGTACTTC.

This clonotype showed up just a few times. The chain couples TRBV11-1 to TRBJ1-1, with D uncertain. Trimming shortened V by 3 bases and J by 5 bases, and 10 bases separated the two germline ends. The CDR3 length is 13 residues. CDR1 and CDR2 (germline): SGHAT, FQDESV (reference sequence). The CDR3 coding sequence is TGTGCCAGCAGCTTGCCCGGGAGTACTGAAGCTTTCTTT. This codes for CASSLPGSTEAFF.

This clonotype appeared a few times. The chain recombines TRBV5-1 with TRBJ1-6; D gene ambiguous. V shed 4 bases and J shed 0 bases, with 14 bases lying between them. The CDR3 is 17 amino acids. Germline CDR1 and CDR2: SGHRS and YFSETQ. This CDR3 reads CASSPGWASSYNSPLHF. The DNA for the CDR3 is TGCGCCAGCAGCCCTGGTTGGGCTAGCTCCTATAATTCACCCCTCCACTTT. Based on the CDR3 plus reference TRBV5-1 and TRBJ1-6, the full variable domain is KAGVTQTPRYLIKTRGQQVTLSCSPISGHRSVSWYQQTPGQGLQFLFEYFSETQRNKGNFPGRFSGRQFSNSRSEMNVSTLELGDSALYLCASSPGWASSYNSPLHFGNGTRLTVT.